This TCR beta chain derives from a study of T cell responses to AZD1222 COVID-19 vaccine. Generated by immunoSEQ multiplex PCR, the TCRdb table keeps only in-frame clones and is missing some. Among about 160,000 clones listed, over 75% were seen once. General study results and limits: Repertoires were collected only later (after the peak T cell response had occurred). Unmutated variant regions reportedly attract nearly half of all spike-specific TCRs.

Some second doses came at about 4 weeks and others at about 12 weeks; these were pooled. Worth noting for this clone: Its antigen is not identified.

Germline CDR1 and CDR2: SGHNT and YYREEE (reference sequence). Germline trimming cut 4 bases from V and 4 bases from J; bases unmatched to any gene: 6. The CDR3 contains 15 residues. The origin of this receptor is an adult who received the AZD1222 COVID-19 vaccine. Sequencing was performed on peripheral blood, taken 28 days after the second AZD1222 dose. The gene calls are TRBV5-4 and TRBJ2-5, with 11 bases fitting TRBD1. The CDR3 region is CASSPPGQGGETQYF. Here the CDR3 DNA reads TGTGCCAGCAGCCCACCGGGACAGGGGGGAGAGACCCAGTACTTC.